This T cell receptor beta chain came from a study of human T cells and chemical hapten exposure. This clonotype was seen repeatedly, ten times or more. Germline is not matched at one junction end, which may reflect a read error. Via MiXCR, TCRdb re-called the RACE reads, giving one row per CDR3 protein. The sample has roughly 80,000 distinct CDR3 sequences, around 10% seen once; the top ten hold roughly 4%. Specified time point: patch test 1, 2 weeks after DPC sensitization. Stated treatment: therapeutic diphenylcyclopropenone sensitization with weekly scalp DPC. Sequencing used whole blood, obtained in connection with sensitization to the hapten diphenylcyclopropenone (DPC). The source of this sequence is a woman in her 50s with alopecia areata. Some clones in this sample may be carry-over from other donors' samples.

The CDR3 DNA is TGCAGTGCCAGAGAGGGAGCGGGATCCTACAATGAGCAGTTCTTC. This encodes CSAREGAGSYNEQFF. The V call is TRBV20-1, the J call TRBJ2-1; TRBD2 matches at 7 bases. The CDR3 has 15 residues. The V gene's germline CDR1 is DFQATT and CDR2 SNEGSKA (reference sequence).